The rows below give T cell receptor beta chains drawn from one sample of a study of response to subunit inactivated influenza vaccine. MiXCR was run by TCRdb on the RT-PCR reads, yielding one entry per CDR3 protein. The data contain around 710,000 distinct CDR3 sequences, roughly 13% of them singletons. The source material was PBMCs from blood, sampled roughly 15 days before vaccination. The receptors come from a man aged 45-60 years who received an inactivated influenza vaccine. CDR3s include the opening cysteine and the closing phenylalanine or tryptophan. Each record gives: D gene, J gene, V gene, clone size, CDR3 DNA, CDR3 protein. A D gene is named only where the DNA matches it firmly. Clone size is given for some rows only: seen once, a few or many times, or a class if the clone is expanded.

-	TRBJ2-4	TRBV11-3	few	TGTGCCAGCCCCCACGGGGCAGGGCAGTTTGGAAACATTCAGTACTTC	CASPHGAGQFGNIQYF
-	TRBJ2-2	TRBV15	-	TGTGCCACCAGCAGAGATAGAACAAACACCGGGGAGCTGTTTTTT	CATSRDRTNTGELFF
TRBD2	TRBJ2-1	TRBV12-3/TRBV12-4	few	TGTGCCAGCACCTCCTCCGGGACTAGCGGGAAGAATGAGCAGTTCTTC	CASTSSGTSGKNEQFF
-	TRBJ2-1	TRBV20-1	-	TGCAGAGCATCAGGGGTAGGCTACAATGAGCAGTTCTTC	CRASGVGYNEQFF
-	TRBJ2-1	TRBV5-1	-	TGCGCCAGCAGCTTGGCCGTCGGGGGGCTCCGCGATGAGCAGTTCTTC	CASSLAVGGLRDEQFF
TRBD2	TRBJ2-1	TRBV12-5	many	TGTGCTAGTGGCTTAGCGGGAGGCAATGAGCAGTTCTTC	CASGLAGGNEQFF
-	TRBJ2-7	TRBV6-5	-	TGTGCCAGCAGTGACTCCACGTCACTGGGATACGAGCAGTACTTC	CASSDSTSLGYEQYF
-	TRBJ1-4	TRBV20-1	many	TGCAGTGCTACGACTAATGAAAAACTGTTTTTT	CSATTNEKLFF
TRBD2	TRBJ2-5	TRBV4-3	many	TGCGCCAGCAGCCAGGCTCTTGGGACTAGCGGGAGCTGGGAGACCCAGTACTTC	CASSQALGTSGSWETQYF
-	TRBJ2-5	TRBV15	-	TGTGCCACCAGCAGAGCCCCCTTCTCGGGGGGCAGGACCCAGTACTTC	CATSRAPFSGGRTQYF
-	TRBJ1-2	TRBV20-1	few	TGCAGTGCTAGAGCCGCGGGGTCCAACTATGGCTACACCTTC	CSARAAGSNYGYTF
-	TRBJ2-7	TRBV7-2	few	TGTGCCAGCAGACGAACGCAGGGTTTTTCCTACGAGCAGTACTTC	CASRRTQGFSYEQYF
TRBD2	TRBJ2-1	TRBV11-2	few	TGTGCCAGCAGCTTAGATGGGGGCTTAGCGGGAGTCGGCAATGAGCAGTTCTTC	CASSLDGGLAGVGNEQFF
TRBD1	TRBJ2-5	TRBV5-4	-	TGTGCCAGCAGCTACGAGGACAGGGGAGGGGAGACCCAGTACTTC	CASSYEDRGGETQYF
-	TRBJ2-5	TRBV28	few	TGTGCCAGCAGTTTAGGGGTAACAGGGTTGACCCAGTACTTC	CASSLGVTGLTQYF
-	TRBJ1-6	TRBV4-3	-	TGCGCCAGCAGCCCCGGGCTCCTCCTTAATTCACCCCTCCACTTT	CASSPGLLLNSPLHF
TRBD1	TRBJ2-7	TRBV29-1	-	TGCAGCGTTGCACGCTCCCGGACAGGGGACCACGAGCAGTACTTC	CSVARSRTGDHEQYF
-	TRBJ1-1	TRBV15	-	TGTGCCACCAGCAGAGATTCCCCTGAAGCTTTCTTT	CATSRDSPEAFF
TRBD2	TRBJ2-3	TRBV10-3	-	TGTGCCACCACCCGGGTTGCGGGAGGGCCCACAGATACGCAGTATTTT	CATTRVAGGPTDTQYF
-	TRBJ1-4	TRBV28	-	TGTGCCAGCAGTCCGGGACAATGGGATGAAAAACTGTTTTTT	CASSPGQWDEKLFF
TRBD2	TRBJ2-3	TRBV25-1	few	TGTGCCAGCAGTGCCCTGGAGGGGCTAGCGGAACTTTATACGCAGTATTTT	CASSALEGLAELYTQYF
TRBD1	TRBJ1-2	TRBV6-1	few	TGTGCCAGCAGAACTTCAGGGGGCCCGCGTGACTATGGCTACACCTTC	CASRTSGGPRDYGYTF
-	TRBJ1-4	TRBV2	few	TGTGCCAGCAGCCTAACTCGGACGGCTGAAAATGAAAAACTGTTTTTT	CASSLTRTAENEKLFF
-	TRBJ2-7	TRBV30	-	TGTGCCTGGAACCGGGCTAGTCCCTACGAGCAGTACTTC	CAWNRASPYEQYF
-	TRBJ2-7	TRBV25-1	few	TGTGCCAGCTCGCTCGGGGGCCCCACCAACGAGCAGTACTTC	CASSLGGPTNEQYF
-	TRBJ1-4	TRBV7-9	few	TGTGCCAGCAGCTTACTAGGGGTTTCGGGAGAAGAAAAACTGTTTTTT	CASSLLGVSGEEKLFF
-	TRBJ2-5	TRBV6-2/TRBV6-3	-	TGTGCCACCAGGGAGAGACCCTGGAGGGCTGAAGAGACCCAGTACTTC	CATRERPWRAEETQYF
-	TRBJ1-1	TRBV4-3	many	TGCGCCAGCAGCCAAGATGAGGGGGGCACTGAAGCTTTCTTT	CASSQDEGGTEAFF